These 9 T cell receptor beta chains were sequenced from one sample in a study of immune cell composition in non-small cell lung cancer. TCRdb keeps only in-frame clones here, not all; method: immunoSEQ multiplex PCR. The sample gives about 4,600 clones, under 85% of which show up once; 11% is in the top ten. Specimen: lung tumor tissue. The source is a human donor with non-small cell lung cancer.

CDR3 protein: CASSFAGVGETQYF. CDR3 coding DNA: TGTGCCAGCAGTTTTGCCGGGGTGGGAGAGACCCAGTACTTC. The genes are TRBV28 and TRBJ2-5, with a weak D call TRBD2 (5 bases). The length of the CDR3 is 14 residues. Trimming left V 3 bases short and J 4 bases short, with 12 bases between. Germline CDR1 and CDR2: MDHEN and SYDVKM.

Of note for this clone: The sample holds other DNA sequences that translate to the same CDR3. As DNA, the CDR3 is TGTGCCAGCAGTCTCCTAGCGGGAGGGAACAATGAGCAGTTCTTC. Translated, it gives CASSLLAGGNNEQFF. This sequence joins TRBV28 and TRBJ2-1, with TRBD2 matching 12 bases. The V gene's germline CDR1 is MDHEN and CDR2 SYDVKM. The CDR3 has 15 amino acids. J was trimmed by 5 bases and V by 5 bases; bases with no gene match: 4.

The gene calls are TRBV4-1 and TRBJ1-5; D unresolved. This CDR3 is built from 17 residues. Germline V CDR1 and CDR2: MGHRA, YSYEKL. V was cut by 0 bases and J by 0 bases, with 12 bases left in between. The CDR3: CASSQDMREYSNQPQHF. CDR3 DNA sequence: TGCGCCAGCAGCCAAGATATGAGGGAATATAGCAATCAGCCCCAGCATTTT.

This clone was found once. The chain joins TRBV6-5 to TRBJ2-7; TRBD1 is a possible D gene (6 bases). This CDR3 has 13 amino acids. Germline CDR1 is MNHEY and CDR2 is SVGAGI. V lost 2 bases and J lost 3, with 8 bases in between. DNA of the CDR3: TGTGCCAGCAGTTACGGACAGATCTACGAGCAGTACTTC. Protein sequence: CASSYGQIYEQYF.

V is TRBV5-6 and J is TRBJ2-5; TRBD2 matches 8 bases. From germline, CDR1 is SGHDT and CDR2 YYEEEE. The CDR3 loop spans 15 amino acids. The junction had 5 bases not matched to a gene; V was cut back by 0 bases and J by 4 bases. CDR3 bases: TGTGCCAGCAGCTTGGTCGCGGGAGGAGGAGAGACCCAGTACTTC. The encoded protein is CASSLVAGGGETQYF.

J is TRBJ2-3 and V is TRBV28; 7 nucleotides match TRBD2. Losses at the gene ends were 3 bases for V and 3 bases for J; bases not matched to a gene: 6. The CDR3 extends over 15 amino acids. Germline-derived CDR1 and CDR2 are MDHEN and SYDVKM. CDR3 amino acids: CASSFRGRGTDTQYF. DNA of the CDR3: TGTGCCAGCAGTTTCCGGGGGAGGGGAACAGATACGCAGTATTTT.

J is TRBJ2-1 and V is TRBV25-1; TRBD2 matches 11 bases. After removal of 4 bases from V and 5 bases from J, the junction contained 7 bases not matched to a gene. The CDR3 has 16 residues. Per germline, CDR1 MGHDK and CDR2 SYGVNS. The CDR3 DNA follows: TGTGCCAGCAGTGGGTTTACTAGCGGGAGAGACAATGAGCAGTTCTTC. The encoded protein is CASSGFTSGRDNEQFF.

This chain connects TRBV7-9 to TRBJ2-1, with 11 bases matching TRBD2. V shed 4 bases and J 4 bases; nucleotides not matched to a gene: 9. The CDR3 runs 17 residues. Germline-derived CDR1 and CDR2 are SEHNR and FQNEAQ (reference sequence). CDR3: CASSYIKLAGVYNEQFF. DNA of the CDR3: TGTGCCAGCAGCTACATTAAACTAGCGGGAGTGTACAATGAGCAGTTCTTC. Supplemented by reference TRBV7-9 and TRBJ2-1, the full variable domain reads DTGVSQNPRHKITKRGQNVTFRCDPISEHNRLYWYRQTLGQGPEFLTYFQNEAQLEKSRLLSDRFSAERPKGSFSTLEIQRTEQGDSAMYLCASSYIKLAGVYNEQFFGPGTRLTVL.

On this clone: Relative to the germline gene, one junction end is altered; a read error may explain this. V and J are TRBV29-1 and TRBJ2-2; 7 bases align to TRBD1. CDR1 and CDR2 (germline): SQVTM, ANQGSEA. The CDR3 is 14 residues long. CDR3 sequence: CSGSGTAGHRGAVF. As DNA, the CDR3 is TGCAGCGGGTCCGGGACAGCAGGACACCGGGGAGCTGTTTTT.